These 19 T cell receptor beta chains originate from one sample sequenced in a study of T cell responses to AZD1222 COVID-19 vaccine listed by TCRdb under 2021. Library construction relied on the immunoSEQ multiplex PCR assay. What TCRdb holds here is the immuneACCESS table cut down to in-frame rearrangements. Part of the clones is not present; checked against another copy, under half of the missing clones reflect an unresolved V gene, and the others are unexplained. This sample lists fewer than 90,000 clones; over 80% were detected once. The ten largest clonotypes hold around a tenth of the sample. The time point tag for this specimen amounts to: about 28 days (+/-7) after the second vaccine dose. The sequencing used peripheral blood, collected 28 days after the second AZD1222 dose. The receptors derive from an adult who received the AZD1222 COVID-19 vaccine.

The chain combines TRBV18 with TRBJ2-7; 10 bases line up with TRBD2. The germline gives CDR1 KGHSH, CDR2 LQKENI. This CDR3 is 16 amino acids long. J was trimmed by 0 bases and V by 2 bases; bases with no gene match: 4. CDR3 DNA sequence: TGTGCCAGCTCACCAATACTAGCGGGGAGCTCCTACGAGCAGTACTTC. Residues: CASSPILAGSSYEQYF.

V gene TRBV19 combines with J gene TRBJ2-1; possible D gene TRBD1, 6 bases. The ends were cut back, 3 bases at V and 3 bases at J, with 9 bases in the middle. Germline V lookup: CDR1 LNHDA, CDR2 SQIVND (reference sequence). The CDR3 runs 14 residues. CDR3 sequence (DNA): TGTGCCAGTAGTATGGGGGCGGACTACAATGAGCAGTTCTTC. This gives the protein CASSMGADYNEQFF.

This clone was recorded a few times. V gene TRBV29-1 combines with J gene TRBJ1-2; 8 bases fit TRBD1. V lost 3 bases, J lost 3 bases, and 3 bases stayed unmatched. The CDR3 length is 13 residues. Germline V gives CDR1 SQVTM, CDR2 ANQGSEA. CDR3 coding DNA: TGCAGCGTTGATGGACAGGGAGACTATGGCTACACCTTC. It yields the protein CSVDGQGDYGYTF.

The V gene is TRBV7-2, the J gene TRBJ1-4; tentatively, D is TRBD1 (5 bases). Deletions cut 6 bases from V and 7 bases from J, with 18 bases between. Germline CDR1 is SGHTA and CDR2 is FQGNSA. The CDR3 loop spans 15 amino acids. CDR3 region: CASRAREGKGEKLFF. In DNA form, the CDR3 reads TGTGCCAGCAGAGCTCGGGAGGGGAAGGGTGAAAAACTGTTTTTT.

The chain carries TRBV11-3 and TRBJ1-6; D ambiguous. There are 15 residues in the CDR3. CDR1 is SGHNT and CDR2 is YENEEA in the germline V gene. Trimming cost V 6 bases and J 9 bases, with 18 bases left between them. In DNA form, the CDR3 reads TGTGCCAGCAGAGAGTCGGGAGAGAGGATTTCACCCCTCCACTTT. Residues: CASRESGERISPLHF.

V and J are TRBV27 and TRBJ2-2, with 7 bases lining up with TRBD2. Germline V CDR1 and CDR2: MNHEY, SMNVEV (reference sequence). The CDR3 length is 16 residues. With V trimmed by 3 bases and J by 4 bases, 8 bases remained unmatched. For the CDR3, the DNA is TGTGCCAGCAGTTTGAATTCGGGCGGGGGCACCGGGGAGCTGTTTTTT. This encodes CASSLNSGGGTGELFF.

The CDR3, as DNA: TGTGCCAGAAGCTTGGCCGGACTCTTCAATGAGCAGTTCTTC. The encoded protein is CARSLAGLFNEQFF. The chain recombines TRBV5-3 with TRBJ2-1, with D maybe TRBD2 (5 bases). TRBV5-3 is filed as an ORF, its function uncertain. The V and J ends lost 0 bases and 6 bases respectively, with 10 bases between them. The CDR3 is made up of 14 amino acids.

The chain joins TRBV7-3 to TRBJ1-1, with D possibly matching TRBD1 (5 bases). Per the germline V gene, CDR1 is SGHTA and CDR2 is FQGTGA. This CDR3 spans 15 amino acids. V was shortened by 1 base and J by 5 bases, with 14 bases between the two germline ends. The CDR3 loop reads CASSLSRAASTEAFF. Here the CDR3 DNA reads TGTGCCAGCAGCTTAAGCAGGGCAGCGAGTACTGAAGCTTTCTTT. Filled out from reference TRBV7-3 and TRBJ1-1, the complete variable domain reads GAGVSQTPSNKVTEKGKYVELRCDPISGHTALYWYRQSLGQGPEFLIYFQGTGAADDSGLPNDRFFAVRPEGSVSTLKIQRTERGDSAVYLCASSLSRAASTEAFFGQGTRLTVV.

J is TRBJ1-6 and V is TRBV5-1; 10 bases are a match to TRBD1. The CDR3 has 15 amino acids. CDR1 SGHRS and CDR2 YFSETQ come from the germline V gene. V shed 4 bases and J 8 bases; nucleotides not matched to a gene: 6. CDR3 nucleotide sequence: TGCGCCAGCAGCCCAGGACAGGGGGTAGATTCACCCCTCCACTTT. This gives the protein CASSPGQGVDSPLHF.

The chain has TRBV4-2 and TRBJ1-2; no reliable D call. Germline V CDR1 and CDR2: LGHNA, YNFKEQ. The V gene lost 0 bases and the J gene lost 5 bases, with 13 bases spanning the gap. The CDR3 has 15 residues. The CDR3 sequence is CASSQDTAAGYGYTF. In DNA, the CDR3 is TGTGCCAGCAGCCAAGACACGGCTGCGGGATATGGCTACACCTTC.

This chain joins TRBV9 and TRBJ2-3; the D gene could be TRBD1 or TRBD2 (7 bases each). The V end was cut by 3 bases, the J end by 6 bases, with 20 bases between. The CDR3 covers 16 residues. Germline values: CDR1 SGDLS, CDR2 YYNGEE. Here the CDR3 DNA reads TGTGCCAGCAGCGACTCAGGCAGGGGGGGTAGGGATACGCAGTATTTT. This codes for CASSDSGRGGRDTQYF. Full variable domain (outside the CDR3, taken from reference TRBV9 and TRBJ2-3): DSGVTQTPKHLITATGQRVTLRCSPRSGDLSVYWYQQSLDQGLQFLIQYYNGEERAKGNILERFSAQQFPDLHSELNLSSLELGDSALYFCASSDSGRGGRDTQYFGPGTRLTVL.

The chain combines TRBV7-3 with TRBJ2-1; D ambiguous. Trimming removed 0 bases at V and 9 bases at J, with 3 bases between. This CDR3 comprises 11 residues. Germline lookup yields CDR1 SGHTA and CDR2 FQGTGA. The CDR3 protein is CASSLTGEQFF. In DNA, the CDR3 is TGTGCCAGCAGCTTAACCGGTGAGCAGTTCTTC.

CDR3 loop: CASSVLAGAGTGELFF. DNA of the CDR3: TGTGCCAGCAGCGTCCTAGCGGGAGCCGGCACCGGGGAGCTGTTTTTT. The V call is TRBV9, the J call TRBJ2-2; 10 bases align to TRBD2. Germline loops: CDR1 SGDLS, CDR2 YYNGEE. The CDR3 spans 16 residues. Trimming cost V 2 bases and J 4 bases; bases outside gene matches: 5.

This rearrangement joins TRBV24-1 to TRBJ2-2; D may be TRBD2 (5 bases). This CDR3 is 15 amino acids long. Per the germline V gene, CDR1 is KGHDR and CDR2 is SFDVKD. The ends were cut back, 7 bases at V and 0 bases at J, with 11 bases in the middle. DNA for the CDR3: TGTGCCACCAGGTCCGAGGGTTCGAACACCGGGGAGCTGTTTTTT. This encodes CATRSEGSNTGELFF.

The gene calls are TRBV27 and TRBJ2-1, with 7 bases identical to TRBD2. Trimming at V came to 5 bases and at J to 2 bases, leaving 9 bases not matched to a gene. Germline CDR1 is MNHEY and CDR2 is SMNVEV (reference sequence). The CDR3 is made up of 16 amino acids. The CDR3 reads CASSRTGTTTYNEQFF. CDR3 nucleotides: TGTGCCAGCAGTAGGACCGGGACTACAACCTACAATGAGCAGTTCTTC.

This chain joins TRBV5-1 and TRBJ1-4; D call uncertain. CDR1 SGHRS and CDR2 YFSETQ come from the germline V gene. V gave up 0 bases and J gave up 0 bases, with 3 bases separating them. This CDR3 spans 14 amino acids. CDR3 coding DNA: TGCGCCAGCAGCTTGGATTCAACTAATGAAAAACTGTTTTTT. Its protein is CASSLDSTNEKLFF. Full variable domain (missing parts from reference TRBV5-1 and TRBJ1-4): KAGVTQTPRYLIKTRGQQVTLSCSPISGHRSVSWYQQTPGQGLQFLFEYFSETQRNKGNFPGRFSGRQFSNSRSEMNVSTLELGDSALYLCASSLDSTNEKLFFGSGTQLSVL.

The V gene is TRBV29-1, the J gene TRBJ1-1, with D hard to call. The CDR3 totals 12 residues. Looked up from germline, CDR1 is SQVTM and CDR2 is ANQGSEA. V lost 3 bases, J lost 1 base, and 6 bases lay in between. CDR3 in amino acids: CSVERGNTEAFF. The CDR3 bases are TGCAGCGTTGAGCGGGGGAACACTGAAGCTTTCTTT.

This chain's CDR3 is CASSYSTVNEKLFF. The CDR3 DNA sequence: TGTGCCAGCAGTTACTCGACAGTTAATGAAAAACTGTTTTTT. This chain links TRBV6-5 with TRBJ1-4, with D maybe TRBD1 (5 bases). The CDR3 spans 14 residues. Germline lookup yields CDR1 MNHEY and CDR2 SVGAGI. V lost 0 bases and J 4 bases, leaving 6 bases between the germline ends.

This chain joins TRBV28 and TRBJ1-3; TRBD1 aligns across 10 bases. This CDR3 is built from 18 residues. CDR1 is MDHEN, CDR2 SYDVKM, per germline. Unmatched junction bases numbered 12, after V lost 3 bases and J lost 4 bases. The CDR3 DNA reads as TGTGCCAGCAGTTTTGTAGGACAGGGGGTTCATGGCGGAAACACCATATATTTT. It specifies CASSFVGQGVHGGNTIYF.